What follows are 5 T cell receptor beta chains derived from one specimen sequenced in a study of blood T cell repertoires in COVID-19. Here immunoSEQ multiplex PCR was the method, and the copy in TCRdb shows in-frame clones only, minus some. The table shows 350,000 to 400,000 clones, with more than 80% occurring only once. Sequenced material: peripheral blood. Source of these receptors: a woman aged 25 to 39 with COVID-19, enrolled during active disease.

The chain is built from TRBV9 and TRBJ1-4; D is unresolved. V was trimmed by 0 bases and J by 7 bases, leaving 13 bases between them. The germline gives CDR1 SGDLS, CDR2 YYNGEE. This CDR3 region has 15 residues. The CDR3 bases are TGTGCCAGCAGCGTAGTGGGCGGACTGGGTGAAAAACTGTTTTTT. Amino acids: CASSVVGGLGEKLFF.

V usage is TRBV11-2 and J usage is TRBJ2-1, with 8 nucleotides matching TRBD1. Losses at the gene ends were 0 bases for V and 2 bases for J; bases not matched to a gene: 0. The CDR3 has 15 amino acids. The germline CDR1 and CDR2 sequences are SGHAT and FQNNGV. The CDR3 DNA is TGTGCCAGCAGCTTAGAGGGACAGGCCTACAATGAGCAGTTCTTC. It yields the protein CASSLEGQAYNEQFF. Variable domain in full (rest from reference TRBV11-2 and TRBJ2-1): EAGVAQSPRYKIIEKRQSVAFWCNPISGHATLYWYQQILGQGPKLLIQFQNNGVVDDSQLPKDRFSAERLKGVDSTLKIQPAKLEDSAVYLCASSLEGQAYNEQFFGPGTRLTVL.

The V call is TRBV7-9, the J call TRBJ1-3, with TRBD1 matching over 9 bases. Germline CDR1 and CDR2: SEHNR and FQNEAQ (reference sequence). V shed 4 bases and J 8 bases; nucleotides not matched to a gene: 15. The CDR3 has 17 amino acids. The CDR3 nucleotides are TGTGCCAGCAGCTCTAGTGCCGACAGGGGGATTGGGTACACCATATATTTT. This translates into CASSSSADRGIGYTIYF.

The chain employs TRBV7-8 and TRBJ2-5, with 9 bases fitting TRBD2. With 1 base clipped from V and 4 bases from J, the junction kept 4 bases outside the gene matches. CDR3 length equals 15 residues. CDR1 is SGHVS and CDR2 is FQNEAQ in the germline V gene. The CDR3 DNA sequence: TGTGCCAGCAGCTTAGGTCCTAGCGGGGTAGAGACCCAGTACTTC. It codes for CASSLGPSGVETQYF.

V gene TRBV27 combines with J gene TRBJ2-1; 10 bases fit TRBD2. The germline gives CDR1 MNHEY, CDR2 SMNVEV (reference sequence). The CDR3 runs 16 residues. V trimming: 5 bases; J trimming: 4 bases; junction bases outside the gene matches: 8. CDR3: CASSHTPGLAYNEQFF. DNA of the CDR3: TGTGCCAGCAGTCATACTCCGGGACTAGCGTACAATGAGCAGTTCTTC.